Listed here is a single TCR beta chain. At one of its ends the junction is not consistent with the germline gene, which may arise from a read error. As handled by the study authors: Reference gene primer amplification in the assay estimated nucleated cell counts. Assay: immunoSEQ multiplex PCR; the TCRdb copy retains only in-frame clones and omits some. D and trimming were read from the DNA, whereas the V and J calls and clone size are those reported in that table. The sample includes roughly 270,000 clones, approximately 82% of them seen just once. In assigning cohorts, the study relied on participant-reported clinical history. Contact with a PCR-confirmed or clinician-diagnosed COVID-19 case occurred within 2 weeks of entry. This sample is drawn from a study of blood T cell repertoires in COVID-19. Study in general: Sources were T cells, B-cell-depleted T cells, or PBMCs; the material itself was cDNA or gDNA.

There are 13 residues in the CDR3. Germline values: CDR1 SGHRS, CDR2 YFSETQ. The clonotype originates from a middle-aged man who had been exposed to COVID-19. Sequencing was carried out using PBMCs or T cells enriched from blood (not recorded which). This chain links TRBV5-1 with TRBJ1-2; a weak D match, TRBD1 (6 bases). The CDR3 sequence is CASSLDRSGLLAF. As DNA, the CDR3 is TGCGCCAGCAGTCTAGACAGGTCGGGCCTCTTAGCCTTC.